Below, 22 T cell receptor beta chains from the same sample are listed, as sequenced in a study of somatic mutations in cytotoxic T cells in rheumatoid arthritis. The table came from immunoSEQ multiplex PCR; TCRdb's copy has only in-frame clones and leaves some out. The sample has about 7,100 clones; over 75% are singletons. The sequenced sample consisted of CD8+ T cells sorted from blood. The receptors were sampled from an adult with rheumatoid arthritis.

The CDR3 region has the DNA TGTGCCAGCAGCCCAGGGGACAGGCCGACCTACGAGCAGTACGTC. Translation gives CASSPGDRPTYEQYV. The chain links TRBV9 to TRBJ2-7, with 8 bases identical to TRBD1. The CDR3 extends over 15 amino acids. CDR1 is SGDLS, CDR2 YYNGEE, per germline. J gave up 2 bases and V 4 bases, and 8 bases lay outside the gene matches.

This clone was found a few times. The chain employs TRBV9 and TRBJ1-2; TRBD1 matches at 7 bases. The J segment lost 4 bases and the V segment lost 5 bases, leaving 5 bases of the junction unmatched. From germline, CDR1 is SGDLS and CDR2 YYNGEE. The CDR3 contains 13 residues. In DNA form, the CDR3 reads TGTGCCAGCAGGGGGGACAGCGCCTATGGCTACACCTTC. It yields the protein CASRGDSAYGYTF.

The rearrangement uses TRBV4-3 and TRBJ2-3, with 7 bases fitting TRBD2. J gave up 4 bases and V 0 bases, and 10 bases lay outside the gene matches. The CDR3 is 17 residues long. The germline V gene has CDR1 LGHNA and CDR2 YSLEER. CDR3 DNA sequence: TGCGCCAGCAGCCAAGATCCTTCCGGGGGGTCGGCAGATACGCAGTATTTT. It translates to CASSQDPSGGSADTQYF.

CDR3 in DNA: TGTGCCAGCAGTGAAGACCAGGGCCTACGTGGGCAGTACTTC. Residues: CASSEDQGLRGQYF. The chain links TRBV2 to TRBJ2-7, with a tentative D call TRBD1 (5 bases). This CDR3 has 14 amino acids. Looked up from germline, CDR1 is SNHLY and CDR2 is FYNNEI. The V gene lost 1 base and the J gene lost 9 bases, with 16 bases spanning the gap.

The chain uses TRBV27 and TRBJ2-3; D not certain. Germline V CDR1 and CDR2: MNHEY, SMNVEV (reference sequence). The CDR3 is 11 residues long. V was clipped by 5 bases and J by 2 bases, with 2 bases between them. The CDR3 DNA sequence: TGTGCCAGCAGTAACACAGATACGCAGTATTTT. Translated: CASSNTDTQYF.

The sample holds one count of this clone. The chain joins TRBV7-9 to TRBJ2-3, with TRBD2 matching 11 bases. The CDR3 runs 16 residues. V shed 5 bases and J 2 bases; nucleotides not matched to a gene: 6. Germline CDR1 is SEHNR and CDR2 is FQNEAQ (reference sequence). The CDR3 protein is CASSLLAGGNTDTQYF. CDR3 bases: TGTGCCAGCAGCCTCCTAGCGGGGGGCAACACAGATACGCAGTATTTT.

This chain's CDR3 is CASSLSGSSYNSPLHF. Written as DNA, the CDR3 is TGTGCCAGCAGCTTGTCAGGGAGCTCCTATAATTCACCCCTCCACTTT. The chain combines TRBV5-5 with TRBJ1-6; D might be TRBD1 (5 bases). Germline V lookup: CDR1 SGHKS, CDR2 YYEKEE (reference sequence). The CDR3 loop spans 16 amino acids. V was shortened by 1 base and J by 0 bases, with 8 bases between the two germline ends.

The chain couples TRBV6-5 to TRBJ1-4; a weak D match, TRBD1 (5 bases). Trimming cost V 7 bases and J 4 bases, with 16 bases left between them. This CDR3 region has 15 residues. Looked up from germline, CDR1 is MNHEY and CDR2 is SVGAGI. The CDR3 region is CASKAGSYYNEKLFF. CDR3 bases: TGTGCCAGCAAGGCAGGGTCCTACTATAATGAAAAACTGTTTTTT.

The CDR3 loop is CASSTSDPPAGGLCEQYV. The DNA for the CDR3 is TGTGCCAGCAGCACCTCCGACCCCCCAGCGGGGGGGCTTTGCGAGCAGTACGTC. V gene TRBV21-1 combines with J gene TRBJ2-7; the D call of TRBD2 is as the table states it, not checked on the DNA. TRBV21-1 is labeled a pseudogene. The CDR3 spans 18 residues.

The chain is built from TRBV27 and TRBJ2-4; D gene unclear. V dropped 2 bases and J dropped 2 bases, with 10 bases sitting between them. This CDR3 spans 15 amino acids. Germline CDR1 reads MNHEY; CDR2 reads SMNVEV (reference sequence). CDR3 protein: CASSLIGRTKNIQYF. The CDR3 DNA follows: TGTGCCAGCAGTTTAATCGGACGGACCAAAAACATTCAGTACTTC.

This clone was detected only a few times. The chain recombines TRBV19 with TRBJ2-6; 7 bases match TRBD1. The germline V gene has CDR1 LNHDA and CDR2 SQIVND (reference sequence). Trimming cost V 5 bases and J 0 bases; bases outside gene matches: 10. This CDR3 contains 18 residues. The CDR3 region has the DNA TGTGCCAGTAGTTCTTGGACAGGCCCTCTCTCTGGGGCCAACGTCCTGACTTTC. Amino acid sequence: CASSSWTGPLSGANVLTF.

The sample holds one count of this clone. The chain uses TRBV5-1 and TRBJ2-5; 10 bases are a match to TRBD2. The length of the CDR3 is 15 residues. Per germline, CDR1 SGHRS and CDR2 YFSETQ. V gave up 4 bases and J gave up 2 bases; unmatched junction bases: 5. The CDR3, as DNA: TGCGCCAGCAGCGTCCAGCGGGGGGGACAAGAGACCCAGTACTTC. Amino acids: CASSVQRGGQETQYF.

This chain uses TRBV7-9 with TRBJ1-5; D is ambiguous. From germline, CDR1 is SEHNR and CDR2 FQNEAQ (reference sequence). The CDR3 totals 16 residues. V lost 4 bases to trimming and J lost 7 bases, with 20 bases between them. This CDR3 reads CASSSTSDLTGQPQHF. DNA for the CDR3: TGTGCCAGCAGCTCCACTTCGGACCTAACCGGGCAGCCCCAGCATTTT.

The rearrangement links TRBV27 to TRBJ2-1; TRBD1 agrees at 11 bases. This CDR3 has 14 residues. The junction had 2 bases not matched to a gene; V was cut back by 4 bases and J by 6 bases. CDR1 and CDR2 from the germline V gene are MNHEY and SMNVEV (reference sequence). The CDR3 coding sequence is TGTGCCAGCAGTTCCGGGACAGGGGGCAATGAGCAGTTCTTC. Translating gives CASSSGTGGNEQFF.

The rearrangement joins TRBV19 to TRBJ1-1; TRBD1 aligns across 10 bases. Trimming cost V 1 base and J 7 bases; bases outside gene matches: 9. Germline loops: CDR1 LNHDA, CDR2 SQIVND (reference sequence). The CDR3 loop spans 16 amino acids. This chain's CDR3 is CASSIGGTGARSEAFF. CDR3 in DNA: TGTGCCAGTAGTATAGGTGGGACAGGGGCGAGAAGTGAAGCTTTCTTT.

The rearrangement joins TRBV27 to TRBJ2-1; 8 bases line up with TRBD1. Looked up from germline, CDR1 is MNHEY and CDR2 is SMNVEV (reference sequence). The length of the CDR3 is 15 residues. Trimming at V came to 7 bases and at J to 0 bases, leaving 5 bases not matched to a gene. The CDR3 DNA is TGTGCCAGCATATCAGGACAGGGCTCCTACAATGAGCAGTTCTTC. It encodes CASISGQGSYNEQFF.

The rearrangement uses TRBV4-1 and TRBJ1-1, with D unresolved. V lost 0 bases and J lost 6, with 11 bases in between. This CDR3 contains 14 residues. Germline CDR1 is MGHRA and CDR2 is YSYEKL. The CDR3 DNA sequence: TGCGCCAGCAGCCAAGACATCCGGGAGCCTGAAGCTTTCTTT. It encodes CASSQDIREPEAFF.

V gene TRBV7-7 combines with J gene TRBJ2-6; D ambiguous. V shed 5 bases and J shed 5 bases, with 19 bases lying between them. This CDR3 is 17 amino acids long. Germline-derived CDR1 and CDR2 are SSHAT and FNYEAQ (reference sequence). In nucleotides, the CDR3 is TGTGCCAGCAGCCTGATTTGGCCACAAAGTCGGGCCAACGTCCTGACTTTC. Protein: CASSLIWPQSRANVLTF.

The CDR3 nucleotides are TGTGCCAGCAGAACAGGGTCAGAAAAACTGTTTTTT. This codes for CASRTGSEKLFF. The chain combines TRBV2 with TRBJ1-4; weak D call: TRBD1 (6 bases). Trimming cost V 6 bases and J 8 bases, with 10 bases left between them. Per germline, CDR1 SNHLY and CDR2 FYNNEI. This CDR3 has 12 amino acids. The variable domain in full, completed from reference TRBV2 and TRBJ1-4, reads EPEVTQTPSHQVTQMGQEVILRCVPISNHLYFYWYRQILGQKVEFLVSFYNNEISEKSEIFDDQFSVERPDGSNFTLKIRSTKLEDSAMYFCASRTGSEKLFFGSGTQLSVL.

This chain connects TRBV5-1 to TRBJ2-1; the D gene could be TRBD1 or TRBD2 (6 bases each). The germline V and J ends were trimmed by 0 bases and 9 bases, with 16 bases remaining between them. Germline V gene data show CDR1 as SGHRS and CDR2 as YFSETQ. The CDR3 is 15 amino acids. The chain's CDR3 is CASSLGSSGAGEQFF. The DNA for the CDR3 is TGCGCCAGCAGCTTGGGGTCCTCGGGGGCGGGTGAGCAGTTCTTC. The full variable domain, in which reference TRBV5-1 and TRBJ2-1 provide the parts outside the CDR3, is KAGVTQTPRYLIKTRGQQVTLSCSPISGHRSVSWYQQTPGQGLQFLFEYFSETQRNKGNFPGRFSGRQFSNSRSEMNVSTLELGDSALYLCASSLGSSGAGEQFFGPGTRLTVL.

J is TRBJ2-7 and V is TRBV7-8; 8 nucleotides line up with TRBD1. This CDR3 comprises 16 residues. With V trimmed by 6 bases and J by 4 bases, 14 bases remained unmatched. The germline CDR1 and CDR2 sequences are SGHVS and FQNEAQ. Here the CDR3 reads CASRDTFRTGRYEQYF. DNA for the CDR3: TGTGCCAGCAGGGACACCTTTCGGACAGGGAGATACGAGCAGTACTTC.

The chain employs TRBV7-8 and TRBJ1-5, with D unresolved. The germline CDR1 and CDR2 sequences are SGHVS and FQNEAQ. The CDR3 consists of 12 residues. Trimming took off 4 bases at V and 2 bases at J, with 3 bases between the two ends. This CDR3 reads CASSSGNQPQHF. CDR3 DNA sequence: TGTGCCAGCAGCTCAGGCAATCAGCCCCAGCATTTT.